This T cell receptor (beta chain) was captured by sequencing in a study of cytomegalovirus exposure and HLA in healthy donors. A word on this clone: Its antigen is unknown.

Broader study findings: Researchers reported that a few CMV-associated chains were confirmed in vitro as CMV antigen-specific.

Germline CDR1 and CDR2: SGHRS and YFSETQ. CDR3 length: 15 residues. Trimming pared 0 bases from V and 4 bases from J, leaving 13 bases between. Researchers ran the PCR with 60 Vbeta and 13 Jbeta primers. Using immunoSEQ multiplex PCR, the repertoire was profiled, and TCRdb retains in-frame clones only, with some absent. The sample lists about 270,000 clones, roughly two thirds occurring once. V usage is TRBV5-1 and J usage is TRBJ1-1, with D possibly matching TRBD1 (5 bases). Sample: PBMCs. The receptor was isolated from a female donor in good health and CMV-seronegative. The CDR3 sequence is CASSLVGQALTEAFF. CDR3 bases: TGCGCCAGCAGCTTGGTGGGGCAGGCCCTCACTGAAGCTTTCTTT.